This T cell receptor beta chain was observed in a study of blood T cells in healthy people across ages. Study background: When template switching was applied, about one barcoded beta molecule was captured per two T cells.

V was trimmed by 5 bases and J by 3 bases, leaving 7 bases between them. Germline V gives CDR1 MNHNS, CDR2 SASEGT. CDR3 length equals 13 residues. The second PCR ran about 6 to 11 cycles with a sample-barcoded 5' primer and J-beta primers. One entry per CDR3 protein results from TCRdb running MiXCR on the 5' RACE reads. The table records some 1.5 million distinct CDR3 sequences, about 30% of them present only once. The J gene is TRBJ2-2, the V gene TRBV6-1; no reliable D call. This clonotype originated in a woman in her 30s in good health. The sample was blood. CDR3 region: CASSRADTGELFF. The CDR3 DNA follows: TGTGCCAGCAGTAGGGCCGACACCGGGGAGCTGTTTTTT.